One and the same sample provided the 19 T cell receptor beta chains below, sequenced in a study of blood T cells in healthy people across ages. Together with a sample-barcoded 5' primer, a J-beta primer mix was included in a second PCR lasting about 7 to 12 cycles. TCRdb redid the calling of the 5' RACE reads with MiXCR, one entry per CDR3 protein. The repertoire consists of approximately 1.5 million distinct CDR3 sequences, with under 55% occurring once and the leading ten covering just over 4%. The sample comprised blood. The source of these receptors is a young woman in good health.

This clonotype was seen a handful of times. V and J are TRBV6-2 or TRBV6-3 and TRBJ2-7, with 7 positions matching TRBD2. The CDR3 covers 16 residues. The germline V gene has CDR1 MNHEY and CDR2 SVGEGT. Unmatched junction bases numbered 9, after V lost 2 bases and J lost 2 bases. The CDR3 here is CASSYGRLARTYEQYF. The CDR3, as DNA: TGTGCCAGCAGTTACGGGAGACTAGCTAGGACCTACGAGCAGTACTTC.

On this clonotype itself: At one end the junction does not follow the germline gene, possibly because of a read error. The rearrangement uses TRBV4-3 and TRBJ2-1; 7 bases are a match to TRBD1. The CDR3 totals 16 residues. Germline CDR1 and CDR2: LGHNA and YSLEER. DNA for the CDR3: TGCGCCAGCAGCCAAGATGGGTGGGGACAGTACAGTGAGCAGTTCTTC. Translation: CASSQDGWGQYSEQFF.

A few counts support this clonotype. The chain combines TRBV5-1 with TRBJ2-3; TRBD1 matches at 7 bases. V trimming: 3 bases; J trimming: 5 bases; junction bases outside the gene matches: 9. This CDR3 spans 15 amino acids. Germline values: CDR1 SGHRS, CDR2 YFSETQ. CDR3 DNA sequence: TGCGCCAGCAGCTCTCGCCCCGACAGGGTAGATACGCAGTATTTT. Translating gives CASSSRPDRVDTQYF.

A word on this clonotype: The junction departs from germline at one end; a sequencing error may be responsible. The CDR3 region is CASSPDRSYGFTF. As DNA, the CDR3 is TGTGCCAGCAGTCCGGACAGGAGCTATGGCTTCACCTTC. The chain joins TRBV6-6 to TRBJ1-2; 7 positions match TRBD1. Germline CDR1 and CDR2: MNHNY and SVGAGI (reference sequence). The CDR3 loop spans 13 amino acids.

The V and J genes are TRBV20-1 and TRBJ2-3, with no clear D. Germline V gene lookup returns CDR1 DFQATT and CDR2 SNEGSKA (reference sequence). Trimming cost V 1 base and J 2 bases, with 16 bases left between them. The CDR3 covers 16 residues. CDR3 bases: TGCAGTGCTAGAGTTTGGCAGGATCTTACCACAGATACGCAGTATTTT. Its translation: CSARVWQDLTTDTQYF.

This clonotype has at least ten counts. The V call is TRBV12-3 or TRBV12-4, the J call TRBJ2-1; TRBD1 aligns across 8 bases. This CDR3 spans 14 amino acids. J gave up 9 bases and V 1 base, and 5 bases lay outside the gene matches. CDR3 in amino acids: CASSLGQGATEQFF. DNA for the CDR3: TGTGCCAGCAGTTTAGGGCAGGGGGCGACTGAGCAGTTCTTC.

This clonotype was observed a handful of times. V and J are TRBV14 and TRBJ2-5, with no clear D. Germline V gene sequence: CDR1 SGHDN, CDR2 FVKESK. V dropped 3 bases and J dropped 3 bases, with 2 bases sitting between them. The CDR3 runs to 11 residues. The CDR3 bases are TGTGCCAGCAGCCATGAAGAGACCCAGTACTTC. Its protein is CASSHEETQYF.

The CDR3 spells CASSSGQGGKNIQYF. CDR3 in DNA: TGTGCCAGCAGTTCTGGACAGGGAGGCAAAAACATTCAGTACTTC. V is TRBV27 and J is TRBJ2-4; TRBD1 aligns across 8 bases. The V segment lost 4 bases and the J segment 3 bases; nucleotides outside the gene matches: 5. This CDR3 region has 15 residues. The V gene's germline CDR1 is MNHEY and CDR2 SMNVEV (reference sequence).

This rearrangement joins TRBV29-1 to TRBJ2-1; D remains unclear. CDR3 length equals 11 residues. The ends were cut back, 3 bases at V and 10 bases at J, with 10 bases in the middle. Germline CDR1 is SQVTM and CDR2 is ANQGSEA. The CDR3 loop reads CSVEGLGEQFF. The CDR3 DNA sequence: TGCAGCGTTGAGGGGTTAGGGGAGCAGTTCTTC.

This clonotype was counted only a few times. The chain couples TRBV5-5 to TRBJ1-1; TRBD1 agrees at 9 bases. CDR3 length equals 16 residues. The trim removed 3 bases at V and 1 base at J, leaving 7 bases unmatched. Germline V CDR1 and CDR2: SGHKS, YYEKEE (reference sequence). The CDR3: CASSWRRQGENTEAFF. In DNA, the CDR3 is TGTGCCAGCAGCTGGAGGCGACAGGGGGAGAACACTGAAGCTTTCTTT.

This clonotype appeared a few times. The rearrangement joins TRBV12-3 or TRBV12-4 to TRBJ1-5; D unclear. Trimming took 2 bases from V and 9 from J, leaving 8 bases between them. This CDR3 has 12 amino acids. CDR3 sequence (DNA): TGTGCCAGCAGTTTAATCTCCGGGCCCCAGCATTTT. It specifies CASSLISGPQHF.

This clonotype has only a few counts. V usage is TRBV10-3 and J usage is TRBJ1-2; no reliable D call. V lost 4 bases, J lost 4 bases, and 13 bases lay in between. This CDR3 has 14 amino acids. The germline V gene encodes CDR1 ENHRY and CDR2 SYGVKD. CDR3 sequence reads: CAISVRAQTYGYTF. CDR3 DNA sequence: TGTGCCATCAGTGTTAGGGCTCAGACCTATGGCTACACCTTC.

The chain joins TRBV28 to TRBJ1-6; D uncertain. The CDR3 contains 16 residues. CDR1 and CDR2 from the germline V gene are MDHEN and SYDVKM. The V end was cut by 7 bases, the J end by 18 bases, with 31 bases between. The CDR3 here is CASTPPRSSYNSPSHF. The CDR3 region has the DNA TGTGCCAGCACACCCCCACGCAGCTCCTATAATTCACCCTCCCACTTT. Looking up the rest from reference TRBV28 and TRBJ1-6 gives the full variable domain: DVKVTQSSRYLVKRTGEKVFLECVQDMDHENMFWYRQDPGLGLRLIYFSYDVKMKEKGDIPEGYSVSREKKERFSLILESASTNQTSMYLCASTPPRSSYNSPSHFGNGTRLTVT.

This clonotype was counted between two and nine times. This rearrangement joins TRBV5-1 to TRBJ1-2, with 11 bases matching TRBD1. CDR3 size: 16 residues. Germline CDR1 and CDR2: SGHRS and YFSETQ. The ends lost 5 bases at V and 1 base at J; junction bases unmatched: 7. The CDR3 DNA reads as TGCGCCAGCAGTCAGGACAGGGGGCGTTTTAACTATGGCTACACCTTC. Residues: CASSQDRGRFNYGYTF. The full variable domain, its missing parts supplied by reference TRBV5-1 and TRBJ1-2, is KAGVTQTPRYLIKTRGQQVTLSCSPISGHRSVSWYQQTPGQGLQFLFEYFSETQRNKGNFPGRFSGRQFSNSRSEMNVSTLELGDSALYLCASSQDRGRFNYGYTFGSGTRLTVV.

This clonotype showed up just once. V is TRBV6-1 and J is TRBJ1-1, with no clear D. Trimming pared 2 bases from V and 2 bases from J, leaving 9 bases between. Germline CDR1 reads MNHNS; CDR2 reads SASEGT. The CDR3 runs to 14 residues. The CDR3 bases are TGTGCCAGCAGTGAACTTCATCAAAACACTGAAGCTTTCTTT. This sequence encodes CASSELHQNTEAFF.

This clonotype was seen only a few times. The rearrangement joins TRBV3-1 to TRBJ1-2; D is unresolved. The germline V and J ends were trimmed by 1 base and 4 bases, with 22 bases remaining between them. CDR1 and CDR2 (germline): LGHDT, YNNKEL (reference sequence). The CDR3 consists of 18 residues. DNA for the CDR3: TGTGCCAGCAGCCAAGGAAGCCCTTTTCGGGGTTCAGGCTATGGCTACACCTTC. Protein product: CASSQGSPFRGSGYGYTF.

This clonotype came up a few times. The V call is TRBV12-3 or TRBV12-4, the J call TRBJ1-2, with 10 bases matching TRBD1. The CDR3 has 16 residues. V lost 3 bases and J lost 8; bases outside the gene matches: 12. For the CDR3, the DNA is TGTGCCAGCAGTTTTTCCCCCGGACAGGGGGAAGAGGGCTACACCTTC. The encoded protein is CASSFSPGQGEEGYTF.

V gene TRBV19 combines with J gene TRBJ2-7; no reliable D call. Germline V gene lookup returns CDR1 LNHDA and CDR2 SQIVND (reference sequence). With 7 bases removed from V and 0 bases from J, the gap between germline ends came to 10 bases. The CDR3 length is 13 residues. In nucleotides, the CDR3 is TGTGCCAGTACCCCATCTGACTCCTACGAGCAGTACTTC. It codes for CASTPSDSYEQYF.

The CDR3 loop is CASGWGGDENEQYF. The CDR3 DNA reads as TGTGCTAGTGGGTGGGGTGGGGACGAAAATGAGCAGTACTTC. V and J are TRBV12-5 and TRBJ2-5; D could derive from TRBD1 or TRBD2 (5 bases each). From germline, CDR1 is LGHNT and CDR2 FRNRAP. V was shortened by 6 bases and J by 11 bases, with 22 bases between the two germline ends. The CDR3 consists of 14 residues.